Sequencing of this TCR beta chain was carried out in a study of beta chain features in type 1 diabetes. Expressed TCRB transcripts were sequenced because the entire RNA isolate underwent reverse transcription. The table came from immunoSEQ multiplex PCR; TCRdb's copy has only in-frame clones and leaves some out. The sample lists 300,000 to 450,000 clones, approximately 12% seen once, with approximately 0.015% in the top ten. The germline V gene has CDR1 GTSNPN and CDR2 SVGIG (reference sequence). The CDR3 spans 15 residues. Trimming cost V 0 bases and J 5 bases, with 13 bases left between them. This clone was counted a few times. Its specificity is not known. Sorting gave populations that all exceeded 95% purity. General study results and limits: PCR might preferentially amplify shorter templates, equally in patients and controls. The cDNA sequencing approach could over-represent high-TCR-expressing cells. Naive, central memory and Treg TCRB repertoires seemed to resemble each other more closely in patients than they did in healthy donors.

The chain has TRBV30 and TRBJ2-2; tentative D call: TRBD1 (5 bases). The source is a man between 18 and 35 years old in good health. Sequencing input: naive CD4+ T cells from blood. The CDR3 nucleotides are TGTGCCTGGAGTGTTGGGGCAGGGTTAACCGGGGAGCTGTTTTTT. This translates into CAWSVGAGLTGELFF. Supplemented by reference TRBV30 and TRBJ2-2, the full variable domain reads SQTIHQWPATLVQPVGSPLSLECTVEGTSNPNLYWYRQAAGRGLQLLFYSVGIGQISSEVPQNLSASRPQDRQFILSSKKLLLSDSGFYLCAWSVGAGLTGELFFGEGSRLTVL.